The entry that follows covers one TCR beta chain sequence. The sample belongs to a study of blood T cell repertoires in COVID-19. Study overall: The United States, Italy and Spain were the sources of the acute and convalescent COVID-19 samples. T cells, B-cell-depleted T cells, or PBMCs supplied cDNA or gDNA.

Original processing notes: Scientists estimated how many nucleated cells there were by amplifying reference gene primers. The assay was immunoSEQ multiplex PCR, and TCRdb's table has in-frame clones only and misses some. V and J calls and clone size are given by that table; D and trimming were obtained from the DNA. The data show 12,000 to 15,000 clones, around 75% seen once. The sequenced material came from peripheral blood. This clonotype was sampled from a man between 60 and 75 years old with acute or convalescent COVID-19.

The CDR3 DNA follows: TGTGCCAGCAGTGAGTGGGCAGGGGCTGGAAACACCATATATTTT. Amino acid sequence: CASSEWAGAGNTIYF. The genes are TRBV2 and TRBJ1-3; TRBD1 might be the D (6 bases). This CDR3 region has 15 residues. Trimming took off 3 bases at V and 2 bases at J, with 11 bases between the two ends. Germline V gene sequence: CDR1 SNHLY, CDR2 FYNNEI.